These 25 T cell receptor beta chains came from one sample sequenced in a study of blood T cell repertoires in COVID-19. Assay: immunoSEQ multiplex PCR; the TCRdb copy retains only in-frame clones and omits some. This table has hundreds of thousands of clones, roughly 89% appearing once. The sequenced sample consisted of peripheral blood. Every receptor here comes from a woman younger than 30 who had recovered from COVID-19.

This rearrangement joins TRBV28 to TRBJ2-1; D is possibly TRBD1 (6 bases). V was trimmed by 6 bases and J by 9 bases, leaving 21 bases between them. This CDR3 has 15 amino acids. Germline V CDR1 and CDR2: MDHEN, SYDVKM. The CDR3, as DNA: TGTGCCAGCAGCCCCGTACAGGGAGAGGTGGGTGAGCAGTTCTTC. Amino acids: CASSPVQGEVGEQFF.

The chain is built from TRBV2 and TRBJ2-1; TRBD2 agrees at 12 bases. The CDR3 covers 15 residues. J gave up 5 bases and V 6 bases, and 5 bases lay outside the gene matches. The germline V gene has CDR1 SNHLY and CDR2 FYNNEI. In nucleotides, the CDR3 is TGTGCCAGCAGAGTACTAGCGGGAGGTAACAATGAGCAGTTCTTC. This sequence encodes CASRVLAGGNNEQFF.

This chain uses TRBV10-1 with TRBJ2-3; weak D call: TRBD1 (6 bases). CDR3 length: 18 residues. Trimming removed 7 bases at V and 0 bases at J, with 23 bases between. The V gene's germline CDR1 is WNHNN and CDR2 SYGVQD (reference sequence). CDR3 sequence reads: CASTRLSGKGVSTDTQYF. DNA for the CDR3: TGCGCCAGCACCCGCTTATCCGGGAAGGGGGTTAGCACAGATACGCAGTATTTT.

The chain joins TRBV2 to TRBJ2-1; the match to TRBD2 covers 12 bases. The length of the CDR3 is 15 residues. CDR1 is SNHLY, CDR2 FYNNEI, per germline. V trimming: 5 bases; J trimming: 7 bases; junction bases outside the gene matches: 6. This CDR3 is CASSRWGTSGNEQFF. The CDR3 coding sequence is TGTGCCAGCAGTCGGTGGGGGACTAGCGGGAATGAGCAGTTCTTC.

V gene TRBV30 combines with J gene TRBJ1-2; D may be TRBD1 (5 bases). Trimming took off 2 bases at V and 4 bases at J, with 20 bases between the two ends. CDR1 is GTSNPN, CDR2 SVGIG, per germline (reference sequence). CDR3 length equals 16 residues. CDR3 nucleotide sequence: TGTGCCTGGAGTAATTTAGGTAGAGGACAAGGCTATGGCTACACCTTC. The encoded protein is CAWSNLGRGQGYGYTF.

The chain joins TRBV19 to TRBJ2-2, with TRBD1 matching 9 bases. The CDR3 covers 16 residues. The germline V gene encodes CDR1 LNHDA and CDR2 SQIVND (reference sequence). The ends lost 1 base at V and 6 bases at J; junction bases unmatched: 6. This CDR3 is CASSIVRQGVPGELFF. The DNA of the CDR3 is TGTGCCAGTAGTATAGTACGACAGGGGGTCCCCGGGGAGCTGTTTTTT.

CDR3 loop: CASNRDSTDTQYF. The CDR3 DNA reads as TGTGCCAGCAACCGGGATAGCACAGATACGCAGTATTTT. This sequence joins TRBV9 and TRBJ2-3; D perhaps matches TRBD2 (5 bases). Deletions cut 6 bases from V and 0 bases from J, with 8 bases between. CDR3 length: 13 residues. Germline V lookup: CDR1 SGDLS, CDR2 YYNGEE.

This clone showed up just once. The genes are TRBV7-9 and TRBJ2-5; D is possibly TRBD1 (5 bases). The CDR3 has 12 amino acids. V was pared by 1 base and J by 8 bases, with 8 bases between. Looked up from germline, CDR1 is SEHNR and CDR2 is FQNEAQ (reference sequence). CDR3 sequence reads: CASSLEGLTQYF. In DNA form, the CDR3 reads TGTGCCAGCAGCTTAGAGGGGCTTACCCAGTACTTC.

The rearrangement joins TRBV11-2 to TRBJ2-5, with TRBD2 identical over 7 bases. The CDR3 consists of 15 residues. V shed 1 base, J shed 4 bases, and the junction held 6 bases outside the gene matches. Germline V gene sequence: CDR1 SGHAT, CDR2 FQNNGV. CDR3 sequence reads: CASSLGGGPGETQYF. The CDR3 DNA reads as TGTGCCAGCAGCTTAGGGGGAGGGCCTGGAGAGACCCAGTACTTC.

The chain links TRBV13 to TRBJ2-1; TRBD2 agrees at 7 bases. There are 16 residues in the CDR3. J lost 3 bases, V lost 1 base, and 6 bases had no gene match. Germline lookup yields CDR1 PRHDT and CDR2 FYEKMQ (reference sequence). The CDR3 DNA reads TGTGCCAGCAGCTTAGTCTCTAGCGGTTACTACAATGAGCAGTTCTTC. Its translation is CASSLVSSGYYNEQFF.

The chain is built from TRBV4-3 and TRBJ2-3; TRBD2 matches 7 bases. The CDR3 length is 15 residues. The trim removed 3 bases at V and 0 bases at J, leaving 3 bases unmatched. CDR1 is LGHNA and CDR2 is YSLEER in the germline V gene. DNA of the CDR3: TGCGCCAGCAGCCAGGGGACTACTAGCACAGATACGCAGTATTTT. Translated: CASSQGTTSTDTQYF.

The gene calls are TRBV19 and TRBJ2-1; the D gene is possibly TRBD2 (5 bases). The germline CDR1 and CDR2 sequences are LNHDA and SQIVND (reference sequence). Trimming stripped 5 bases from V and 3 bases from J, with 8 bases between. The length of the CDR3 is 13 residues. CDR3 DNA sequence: TGTGCCAGTAGTTCCCGGGACTACAATGAGCAGTTCTTC. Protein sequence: CASSSRDYNEQFF.

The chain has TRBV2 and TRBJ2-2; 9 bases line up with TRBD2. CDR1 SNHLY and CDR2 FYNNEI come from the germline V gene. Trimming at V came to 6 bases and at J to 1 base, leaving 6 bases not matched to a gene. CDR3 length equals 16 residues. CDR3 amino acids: CASSLGLALNTGELFF. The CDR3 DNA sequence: TGTGCCAGCAGCCTAGGACTAGCGTTGAACACCGGGGAGCTGTTTTTT.

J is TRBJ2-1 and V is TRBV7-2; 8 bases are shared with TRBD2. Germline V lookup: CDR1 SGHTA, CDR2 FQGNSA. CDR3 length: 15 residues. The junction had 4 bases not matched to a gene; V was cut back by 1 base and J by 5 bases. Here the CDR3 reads CASSLEGGGNNEQFF. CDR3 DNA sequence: TGTGCCAGCAGCTTAGAAGGCGGGGGGAACAATGAGCAGTTCTTC.

CDR3 region: CATSDPGGPETQYF. As DNA, the CDR3 is TGTGCCACCAGTGATCCAGGGGGTCCAGAGACCCAGTACTTC. The J gene is TRBJ2-5, the V gene TRBV24-1, with 7 bases that match TRBD1. The CDR3 totals 14 residues. Trimming removed 3 bases from V and 4 bases from J; junction bases left unmatched: 4. Germline CDR1 reads KGHDR; CDR2 reads SFDVKD.

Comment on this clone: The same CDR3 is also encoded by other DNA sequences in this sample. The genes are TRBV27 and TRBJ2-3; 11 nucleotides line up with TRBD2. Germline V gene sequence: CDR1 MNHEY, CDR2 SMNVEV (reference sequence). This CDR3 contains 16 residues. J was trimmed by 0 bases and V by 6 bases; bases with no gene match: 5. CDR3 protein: CASSLTSGISTDTQYF. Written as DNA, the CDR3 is TGTGCCAGCAGCCTGACTAGCGGGATAAGCACAGATACGCAGTATTTT.

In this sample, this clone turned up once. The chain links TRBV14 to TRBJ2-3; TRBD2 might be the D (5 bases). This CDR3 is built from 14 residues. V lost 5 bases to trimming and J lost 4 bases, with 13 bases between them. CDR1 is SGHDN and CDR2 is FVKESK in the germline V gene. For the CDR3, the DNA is TGTGCCAGCAGCTCACTAGAGAGGGCAGATACGCAGTATTTT. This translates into CASSSLERADTQYF.

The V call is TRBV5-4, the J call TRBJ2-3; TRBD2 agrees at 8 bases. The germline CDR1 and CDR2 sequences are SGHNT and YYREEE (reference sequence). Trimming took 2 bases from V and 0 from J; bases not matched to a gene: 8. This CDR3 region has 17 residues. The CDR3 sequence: CASSLRREDPSTDTQYF. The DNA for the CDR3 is TGTGCCAGCAGCTTAAGGCGGGAGGACCCTAGCACAGATACGCAGTATTTT. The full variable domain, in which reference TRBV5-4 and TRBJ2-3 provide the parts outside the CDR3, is ETGVTQSPTHLIKTRGQQVTLRCSSQSGHNTVSWYQQALGQGPQFIFQYYREEENGRGNFPPRFSGLQFPNYSSELNVNALELDDSALYLCASSLRREDPSTDTQYFGPGTRLTVL.

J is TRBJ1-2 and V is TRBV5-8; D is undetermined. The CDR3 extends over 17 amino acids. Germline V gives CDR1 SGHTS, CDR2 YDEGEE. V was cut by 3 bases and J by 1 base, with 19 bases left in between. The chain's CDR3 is CASSSKWGGGHNYGYTF. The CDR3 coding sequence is TGTGCCAGCAGCTCCAAATGGGGAGGCGGTCATAACTATGGCTACACCTTC. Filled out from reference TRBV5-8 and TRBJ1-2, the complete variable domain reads EAGVTQSPTHLIKTRGQQATLRCSPISGHTSVYWYQQALGLGLQFLLWYDEGEERNRGNFPPRFSGRQFPNYSSELNVNALELEDSALYLCASSSKWGGGHNYGYTFGSGTRLTVV.

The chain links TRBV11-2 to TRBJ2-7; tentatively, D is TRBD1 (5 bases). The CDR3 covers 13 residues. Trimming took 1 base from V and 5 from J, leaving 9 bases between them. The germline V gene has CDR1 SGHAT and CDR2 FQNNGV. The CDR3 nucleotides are TGTGCCAGCAGCTTAGGAACAGGACACGAGCAGTACGTC. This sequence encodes CASSLGTGHEQYV.

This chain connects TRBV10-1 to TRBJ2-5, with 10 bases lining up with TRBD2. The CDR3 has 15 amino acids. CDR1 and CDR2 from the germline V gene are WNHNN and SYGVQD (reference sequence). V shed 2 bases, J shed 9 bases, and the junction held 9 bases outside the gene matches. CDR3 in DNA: TGCGCCAGCAGTGAGCTAGCGGGAGACCTCGCGGCCCAGTACTTC. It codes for CASSELAGDLAAQYF.

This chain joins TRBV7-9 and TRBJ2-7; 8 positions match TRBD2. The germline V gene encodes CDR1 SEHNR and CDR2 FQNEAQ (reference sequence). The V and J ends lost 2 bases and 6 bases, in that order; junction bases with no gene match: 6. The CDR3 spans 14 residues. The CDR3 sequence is CASSLIEREREQYV. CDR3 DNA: TGTGCCAGCAGCTTAATCGAGCGGGAGCGCGAGCAGTACGTC.

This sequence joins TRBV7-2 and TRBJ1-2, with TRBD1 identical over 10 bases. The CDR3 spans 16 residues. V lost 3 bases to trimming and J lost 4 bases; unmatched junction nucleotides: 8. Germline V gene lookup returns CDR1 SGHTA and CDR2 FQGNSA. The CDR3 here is CASSFAGTGVSYGYTF. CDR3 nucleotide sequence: TGTGCCAGCAGCTTCGCCGGGACAGGGGTTTCCTATGGCTACACCTTC.

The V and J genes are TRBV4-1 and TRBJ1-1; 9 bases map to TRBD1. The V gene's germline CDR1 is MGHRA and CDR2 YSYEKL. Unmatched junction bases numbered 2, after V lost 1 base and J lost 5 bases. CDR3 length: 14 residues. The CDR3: CASSQATGGTEAFF. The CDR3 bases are TGCGCCAGCAGCCAAGCGACAGGGGGAACTGAAGCTTTCTTT.

The CDR3 reads CASTLRGYYGYTF. The CDR3 bases are TGTGCCAGCACCCTTCGAGGCTACTATGGCTACACCTTC. This rearrangement joins TRBV2 to TRBJ1-2; D is uncertain. V lost 7 bases to trimming and J lost 3 bases, with 12 bases between them. Germline lookup yields CDR1 SNHLY and CDR2 FYNNEI. This CDR3 has 13 residues.